These 23 T cell receptor beta chains came from one sample sequenced in a study of T cell responses to AZD1222 COVID-19 vaccine. The repertoire was sequenced with immunoSEQ multiplex PCR; TCRdb's copy has only in-frame clones and lacks some. Of around 160,000 clones detected, 94% appear once; the ten largest clones hold about 0.64%. The source material was peripheral blood, sampled on day 0 of AZD1222 vaccination. Receptors originate from an adult in good health.

This clone appeared once. CDR3 amino acids: CATMAGVTDTQYF. CDR3 DNA: TGTGCCACCATGGCAGGGGTAACAGATACGCAGTATTTT. The chain is built from TRBV6-5 and TRBJ2-3; tentatively, D is TRBD1 (6 bases). There are 13 residues in the CDR3. The V and J ends lost 10 bases and 3 bases respectively, with 14 bases between them. The V gene's germline CDR1 is MNHEY and CDR2 SVGAGI.

The chain has TRBV28 and TRBJ1-2; D call uncertain. CDR1 and CDR2 (germline): MDHEN, SYDVKM. V was shortened by 1 base and J by 2 bases, with 5 bases between the two germline ends. The CDR3 totals 13 residues. CDR3 in DNA: TGTGCCAGCAGTTTATCCAGGAACTATGGCTACACCTTC. Translated: CASSLSRNYGYTF.

The gene calls are TRBV10-3 and TRBJ1-1; the match to TRBD1 covers 9 bases. CDR3 length: 14 amino acids. Trimming at V came to 4 bases and at J to 3 bases, leaving 3 bases not matched to a gene. Germline values: CDR1 ENHRY, CDR2 SYGVKD. DNA for the CDR3: TGTGCCATCAGTGCGGGACAGGGAGACACTGAAGCTTTCTTT. This gives the protein CAISAGQGDTEAFF.

The chain employs TRBV15 and TRBJ1-5; D not certain. Germline assignment: CDR1 LNHNV and CDR2 YYDKDF (reference sequence). The CDR3 totals 15 residues. The germline V and J ends were trimmed by 0 bases and 6 bases, with 12 bases remaining between them. CDR3 DNA: TGTGCCACCAGCAGAGAGGGCGGGAAGAGTCAGCCCCAGCATTTT. It codes for CATSREGGKSQPQHF. Supplemented by reference TRBV15 and TRBJ1-5, the full variable domain reads DAMVIQNPRYQVTQFGKPVTLSCSQTLNHNVMYWYQQKSSQAPKLLFHYYDKDFNNEADTPDNFQSRRPNTSFCFLDIRSPGLGDTAMYLCATSREGGKSQPQHFGDGTRLSIL.

The V and J genes are TRBV27 and TRBJ1-2; D unresolved. V was pared by 6 bases and J by 4 bases, with 15 bases between. Germline CDR1 and CDR2: MNHEY and SMNVEV (reference sequence). The CDR3 length is 14 residues. Here the CDR3 DNA reads TGTGCCAGCAGATCGGTGGGGAGGTCCTATGGCTACACCTTC. This translates into CASRSVGRSYGYTF.

The V and J genes are TRBV30 and TRBJ1-5; weak D call: TRBD1 (5 bases). The CDR3 contains 15 residues. The V gene lost 0 bases and the J gene lost 6 bases, with 15 bases spanning the gap. The germline V gene encodes CDR1 GTSNPN and CDR2 SVGIG (reference sequence). CDR3 protein: CAWSVGEFWGQPQHF. CDR3 nucleotides: TGTGCCTGGAGTGTAGGGGAGTTTTGGGGTCAGCCCCAGCATTTT.

V and J are TRBV14 and TRBJ1-2, with 7 positions matching TRBD1. CDR1 is SGHDN, CDR2 FVKESK, per germline. V dropped 3 bases and J dropped 8; count of bases not matched to a gene: 9. The CDR3 spans 14 residues. In nucleotides, the CDR3 is TGTGCCAGCAGCCACGGGACAGCTCAAAGGGGCTACACCTTC. It yields the protein CASSHGTAQRGYTF.

The rearrangement links TRBV12-3 or TRBV12-4 to TRBJ2-6; D is uncertain. V was trimmed by 6 bases and J by 4 bases, leaving 7 bases between them. The CDR3 consists of 13 residues. CDR3 protein: CASSLPGANVLTF. CDR3 DNA: TGTGCCAGCAGCCTCCCGGGGGCCAACGTCCTGACTTTC.

This sequence joins TRBV6-5 and TRBJ2-7; 8 nucleotides match TRBD1. Per germline, CDR1 MNHEY and CDR2 SVGAGI. CDR3 length: 14 residues. The V gene end was trimmed by 5 bases and the J gene end by 3 bases; junction bases not matched to a gene: 6. CDR3 DNA sequence: TGTGCCAGCAGTCTCCTCACAGGGGGCTACGAGCAGTACTTC. This sequence encodes CASSLLTGGYEQYF.

The chain employs TRBV5-4 and TRBJ1-2; 9 positions match TRBD1. After removal of 4 bases from V and 4 bases from J, the junction contained 14 bases not matched to a gene. CDR1 is SGHNT, CDR2 YYREEE, per germline (reference sequence). The CDR3 loop spans 17 amino acids. The CDR3 bases are TGTGCCAGCAGCCCGGGACAGGGATCGGTGGGGGGCTATGGCTACACCTTC. Protein sequence: CASSPGQGSVGGYGYTF.

This chain joins TRBV28 and TRBJ1-4; 8 bases align to TRBD1. This CDR3 region has 15 residues. With V trimmed by 6 bases and J by 3 bases, 6 bases remained unmatched. The germline gives CDR1 MDHEN, CDR2 SYDVKM. The CDR3, as DNA: TGTGCCAGCAGGACCCCGACAGGGGCTAATGAAAAACTGTTTTTT. Amino acid sequence: CASRTPTGANEKLFF. Filled out from reference TRBV28 and TRBJ1-4, the complete variable domain reads DVKVTQSSRYLVKRTGEKVFLECVQDMDHENMFWYRQDPGLGLRLIYFSYDVKMKEKGDIPEGYSVSREKKERFSLILESASTNQTSMYLCASRTPTGANEKLFFGSGTQLSVL.

The V and J genes are TRBV9 and TRBJ2-1; 7 bases are shared with TRBD2. The CDR3 runs to 16 residues. CDR1 is SGDLS, CDR2 YYNGEE, per germline. Trimming took 4 bases from V and 2 from J; bases not matched to a gene: 9. The CDR3 coding sequence is TGTGCCAGCAGCCCCACCGGGACTATCGCCTACAATGAGCAGTTCTTC. This gives the protein CASSPTGTIAYNEQFF.

The chain uses TRBV6-5 and TRBJ1-5, with 8 bases lining up with TRBD1. This CDR3 contains 14 residues. The junction had 5 bases not matched to a gene; V was cut back by 6 bases and J by 4 bases. Per the germline V gene, CDR1 is MNHEY and CDR2 is SVGAGI. CDR3 protein: CASSWTGRNQPQHF. The CDR3 nucleotides read TGTGCCAGCAGCTGGACAGGGAGGAATCAGCCCCAGCATTTT.

V and J are TRBV9 and TRBJ2-1, with D unclear. V was shortened by 1 base and J by 5 bases, with 10 bases between the two germline ends. Germline CDR1 reads SGDLS; CDR2 reads YYNGEE. This CDR3 has 14 residues. CDR3 DNA sequence: TGTGCCAGCAGCGTACCTGGACCGAACAATGAGCAGTTCTTC. Protein sequence: CASSVPGPNNEQFF.

This sequence joins TRBV2 and TRBJ1-4; a weak D match, TRBD1 (5 bases). The CDR3 runs to 12 residues. CDR1 is SNHLY and CDR2 is FYNNEI in the germline V gene. Trimming removed 6 bases from V and 7 bases from J, with 9 bases in between. The chain's CDR3 is CASRRGGEKLFF. The CDR3 DNA is TGTGCCAGCAGGCGGGGGGGTGAAAAACTGTTTTTT.

J is TRBJ1-1 and V is TRBV7-2; the D is unclear. The V end was cut by 2 bases, the J end by 3 bases, with 4 bases between. The length of the CDR3 is 12 residues. The germline V gene encodes CDR1 SGHTA and CDR2 FQGNSA. CDR3 sequence (DNA): TGTGCCAGCAGCTTAAGTCACACTGAAGCTTTCTTT. Translated: CASSLSHTEAFF.

This chain joins TRBV7-3 and TRBJ2-3; D is unclear. Trimming pared 5 bases from V and 4 bases from J, leaving 13 bases between. The CDR3 consists of 14 residues. Germline V gives CDR1 SGHTA, CDR2 FQGTGA. The CDR3 loop is CASSPPLDPDTQYF. CDR3 bases: TGTGCCAGCAGCCCCCCCCTTGACCCAGATACGCAGTATTTT.

J is TRBJ1-2 and V is TRBV12-3 or TRBV12-4; D remains ambiguous. V dropped 7 bases and J dropped 8 bases, with 17 bases sitting between them. This CDR3 spans 13 amino acids. CDR3 region: CASNSPGELGYTF. CDR3 nucleotides: TGTGCCAGCAACTCACCCGGGGAATTAGGCTACACCTTC.

J is TRBJ1-5 and V is TRBV19, with no clear D. The CDR3 runs to 18 residues. The V end lost 10 bases, the J end lost 5 bases, and 30 bases lay between the germline ends. Looked up from germline, CDR1 is LNHDA and CDR2 is SQIVND (reference sequence). In DNA, the CDR3 is TGTGCCACTACCCCTACTAGAGGCAGTATGCTAAAGGATCAGCCCCAGCATTTT. This sequence encodes CATTPTRGSMLKDQPQHF. The variable domain in full, completed from reference TRBV19 and TRBJ1-5, reads DGGITQSPKYLFRKEGQNVTLSCEQNLNHDAMYWYRQDPGQGLRLIYYSQIVNDFQKGDIAEGYSVSREKKESFPLTVTSAQKNPTAFYLCATTPTRGSMLKDQPQHFGDGTRLSIL.

The chain has TRBV25-1 and TRBJ2-1; D ambiguous. The germline gives CDR1 MGHDK, CDR2 SYGVNS. This CDR3 is 12 amino acids long. V was pared by 4 bases and J by 4 bases, with 5 bases between. CDR3 amino acids: CASSAYYNEQFF. In nucleotides, the CDR3 is TGTGCCAGCAGTGCCTATTACAATGAGCAGTTCTTC. Full variable domain (outside the CDR3, taken from reference TRBV25-1 and TRBJ2-1): EADIYQTPRYLVIGTGKKITLECSQTMGHDKMYWYQQDPGMELHLIHYSYGVNSTEKGDLSSESTVSRIRTEHFPLTLESARPSHTSQYLCASSAYYNEQFFGPGTRLTVL.

The V and J genes are TRBV3-1 (or the pseudogene TRBV3-2) and TRBJ2-5, with D perhaps matching TRBD2 (5 bases). Trimming removed 1 base from V and 3 bases from J, with 12 bases in between. Germline assignment: CDR1 LGHDT and CDR2 YNNKEL (reference sequence). CDR3 size: 15 residues. CDR3 DNA sequence: TGTGCCAGCAGCCAAGGGAGGCACGGAGAAGAGACCCAGTACTTC. Protein sequence: CASSQGRHGEETQYF.

This chain connects TRBV15 to TRBJ1-1, with unresolved D. Germline lookup yields CDR1 LNHNV and CDR2 YYDKDF (reference sequence). This CDR3 is 14 amino acids long. V lost 0 bases to trimming and J lost 3 bases, with 8 bases between them. CDR3 protein: CATSRDASDTEAFF. The DNA of the CDR3 is TGTGCCACCAGCAGAGATGCCAGTGACACTGAAGCTTTCTTT.

The chain recombines TRBV28 with TRBJ2-1; D possibly corresponds to TRBD2 (6 bases). CDR3 size: 12 residues. Germline loops: CDR1 MDHEN, CDR2 SYDVKM. Trimming stripped 6 bases from V and 8 bases from J, with 11 bases between. The CDR3 nucleotides are TGTGCCAGCAGGATCGGGGGAGATGAGCAGTTCTTC. Translated, it gives CASRIGGDEQFF.